Detailed here is one T cell receptor beta chain. The study ran its PCR with 60 Vbeta and 13 Jbeta primers. The data were produced by immunoSEQ multiplex PCR, yet TCRdb's version contains in-frame clones alone and is incomplete. The sample contains roughly 200,000 clones, 60% to 80% of which appear only once. The sample comes from a study of cytomegalovirus exposure and HLA in healthy donors. CDR3 length: 14 amino acids. The V end was cut by 0 bases, the J end by 2 bases, with 6 bases between. The germline V gene has CDR1 SGDLS and CDR2 YYNGEE. Sequenced sample: PBMCs. This TCR came from a woman in her 30s in good health and CMV-seropositive. The V gene is TRBV9, the J gene TRBJ2-1; no clear D. The CDR3 nucleotides read TGTGCCAGCAGCGTAGGGAGCGCCTACAATGAGCAGTTCTTC. This gives the protein CASSVGSAYNEQFF.